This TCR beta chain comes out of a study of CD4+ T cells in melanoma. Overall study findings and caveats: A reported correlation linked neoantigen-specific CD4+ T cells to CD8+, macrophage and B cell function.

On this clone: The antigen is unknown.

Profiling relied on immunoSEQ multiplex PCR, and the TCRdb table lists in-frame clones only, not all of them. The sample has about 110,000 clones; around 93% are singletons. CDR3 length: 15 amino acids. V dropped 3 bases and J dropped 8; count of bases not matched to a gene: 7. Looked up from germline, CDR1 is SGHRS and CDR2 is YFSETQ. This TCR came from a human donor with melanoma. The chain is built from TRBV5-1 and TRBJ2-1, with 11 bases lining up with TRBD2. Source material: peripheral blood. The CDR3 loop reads CASSYTSGSVDEQFF. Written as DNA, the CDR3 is TGCGCCAGCAGCTACACTAGCGGGAGTGTGGATGAGCAGTTCTTC.